The table lists the clone carrying this TCR beta chain with many counts. Its antigen remains unknown. With 4 bases clipped from V and 8 bases from J, the junction kept 5 bases outside the gene matches. CDR1 is SGHNT, CDR2 YENEEA, per germline. This CDR3 is 15 amino acids long. These data belong to a study of T cells after posttransplantation cyclophosphamide. Study-level findings and limits: Later post-transplant blood repertoires were often dominated by donor CD8+ memory clones. Skin or GI-infiltrating T cells shared few TRB sequences with blood.

Sequencing was performed with immunoSEQ multiplex PCR; in TCRdb, only in-frame clones are kept and a portion is missing. This sample has about 11,000 clones, each found more than once. Cyclophosphamide on days +3 and +4 followed busulfan-fludarabine conditioning and a marrow graft. The sample in question was PBMCs, obtained after allogeneic stem cell transplant with posttransplant cyclophosphamide. The sequence was obtained from a female patient between 40 and 55 years old who received an allogeneic stem cell transplant from a related donor, was CMV-positive, and had no GVHD. Some T cells may be the graft donor's. This chain links TRBV11-3 with TRBJ2-2, with 12 bases aligning to TRBD1. Here the CDR3 reads CASSSGQGAWGELFF. Here the CDR3 DNA reads TGTGCCAGCAGCTCGGGACAGGGGGCTTGGGGGGAGCTGTTTTTT.